This T cell receptor (beta chain) emerged from a study of shared clonotypes between healthy human individuals. Looking at the study overall: Donors had three CD4 naive, three CD4 memory, two CD8 naive and one CD8 memory plate apiece.

Trimming took off 7 bases at V and 4 bases at J, with 20 bases between the two ends. The germline gives CDR1 LNHDA, CDR2 SQIVND (reference sequence). This CDR3 is 15 amino acids long. TCRdb's copy holds only in-frame clones and misses some; the assay was immunoSEQ multiplex PCR. The data show about 2.4 million clones, over 85% seen once. This receptor was identified in a man aged 18 to 29 in good health. Some clones in this sample may be carry-over from other donors' samples. The J gene is TRBJ2-7, the V gene TRBV19, with a weak D call TRBD1 (6 bases). The specimen sequenced was naive CD4+ T cells from PBMCs. Subset given: CD45RA+ positively selected. The CDR3 DNA reads TGTGCCAGTACCCTAAGGGCAGGGGAAACATACGAGCAGTACTTC. Protein sequence: CASTLRAGETYEQYF.